These T cell receptor beta chains were read from a single sample in a study of blood T cell repertoires in COVID-19. Generated by immunoSEQ multiplex PCR, the TCRdb table keeps only in-frame clones and is missing some. This table has approximately 440,000 clones, about nine tenths appearing once. The sample was peripheral blood. These receptors came from a woman aged 45-60 years with COVID-19, enrolled during active disease. The CDR3 runs from the conserved cysteine through the conserved F or W. A D gene is named only where the DNA matches it firmly.

v_gene: TRBV18
d_gene: NA
j_gene: TRBJ2-7
CDR3aa: CASSTTVREQYF

v_gene: TRBV30
d_gene: NA
j_gene: TRBJ1-1
CDR3aa: CVRKGGPNTEAFF

v_gene: TRBV30
d_gene: NA
j_gene: TRBJ2-1
CDR3aa: CAWSVRRGTEQFF

v_gene: TRBV3-1/TRBV3-2
d_gene: TRBD2
j_gene: TRBJ2-3
CDR3aa: CASSQDLQRESTDTQYF

v_gene: TRBV7-9
d_gene: NA
j_gene: TRBJ1-1
CDR3aa: CASSLGLGAAGTEAFF

v_gene: TRBV10-3
d_gene: NA
j_gene: TRBJ2-2
CDR3aa: CAISESGRGNTGELFF

v_gene: TRBV5-4
d_gene: NA
j_gene: TRBJ2-3
CDR3aa: CASSLASVSTDTQYF

v_gene: TRBV15
d_gene: NA
j_gene: TRBJ2-3
CDR3aa: CATSRDNVGRADTQYF

v_gene: TRBV29-1
d_gene: NA
j_gene: TRBJ1-3
CDR3aa: CSVVIQGLGNTIYF

v_gene: TRBV19
d_gene: NA
j_gene: TRBJ1-1
CDR3aa: CASSPGVQVLTEAFF

v_gene: TRBV7-2
d_gene: NA
j_gene: TRBJ1-4
CDR3aa: CASSLERATNEKLFF

v_gene: TRBV19
d_gene: TRBD1
j_gene: TRBJ1-6
CDR3aa: CATGTGLGPLHF

v_gene: TRBV7-9
d_gene: NA
j_gene: TRBJ1-1
CDR3aa: CASSLAILRSTEAFF

v_gene: TRBV14
d_gene: NA
j_gene: TRBJ1-3
CDR3aa: CASSQWRAGNTIYF

v_gene: TRBV30
d_gene: NA
j_gene: TRBJ2-6
CDR3aa: CAWTRGGGANVLTF

v_gene: TRBV28
d_gene: TRBD2
j_gene: TRBJ2-1
CDR3aa: CASSLAGEVDEQFF

v_gene: TRBV10-3
d_gene: TRBD1
j_gene: TRBJ1-2
CDR3aa: CAINQGDLNYGYTF

v_gene: TRBV5-1
d_gene: NA
j_gene: TRBJ2-7
CDR3aa: CASSYTTRTLPPEQYF

v_gene: TRBV11-2
d_gene: NA
j_gene: TRBJ2-5
CDR3aa: CASSLGAVTQETQYF

v_gene: TRBV7-2
d_gene: NA
j_gene: TRBJ2-7
CDR3aa: CASSLLGATQGYEQYF

v_gene: TRBV7-9
d_gene: NA
j_gene: TRBJ1-4
CDR3aa: CASSLGTEKLFF

v_gene: TRBV6-5
d_gene: NA
j_gene: TRBJ2-2
CDR3aa: CASSSVTGELFF

v_gene: TRBV28
d_gene: TRBD1
j_gene: TRBJ1-2
CDR3aa: CASSSPGQGLGYTF

v_gene: TRBV24-1
d_gene: TRBD1
j_gene: TRBJ2-3
CDR3aa: CATTGQGEDTQYF

v_gene: TRBV27
d_gene: NA
j_gene: TRBJ1-1
CDR3aa: CASRGPVYTEAFF

v_gene: TRBV5-8
d_gene: TRBD1
j_gene: TRBJ2-3
CDR3aa: CASSAGQGATDTQYF

v_gene: TRBV28
d_gene: NA
j_gene: TRBJ1-2
CDR3aa: CASSLLSGELGNYGYTF

v_gene: TRBV9
d_gene: TRBD1
j_gene: TRBJ2-3
CDR3aa: CASSVETGGGTQYF

v_gene: TRBV20-1
d_gene: NA
j_gene: TRBJ2-7
CDR3aa: CSAPDSEEQYF

v_gene: TRBV28
d_gene: NA
j_gene: TRBJ2-7
CDR3aa: CATRGGSSYEQYF

v_gene: TRBV19
d_gene: NA
j_gene: TRBJ1-5
CDR3aa: CASSWGGSTLNQPQHF

v_gene: TRBV19
d_gene: TRBD1
j_gene: TRBJ1-5
CDR3aa: CASSWQGARYSNQPQHF

v_gene: TRBV5-1
d_gene: TRBD2
j_gene: TRBJ2-3
CDR3aa: CASSLDSSGGAGTQYF

v_gene: TRBV30
d_gene: NA
j_gene: TRBJ2-5
CDR3aa: CAAGREAGETQYF

v_gene: TRBV20-1
d_gene: TRBD1
j_gene: TRBJ1-1
CDR3aa: CSASPTGAMNTEAFF

v_gene: TRBV12-5
d_gene: TRBD2
j_gene: TRBJ2-4
CDR3aa: CASGLVNTSGGGNIQYF